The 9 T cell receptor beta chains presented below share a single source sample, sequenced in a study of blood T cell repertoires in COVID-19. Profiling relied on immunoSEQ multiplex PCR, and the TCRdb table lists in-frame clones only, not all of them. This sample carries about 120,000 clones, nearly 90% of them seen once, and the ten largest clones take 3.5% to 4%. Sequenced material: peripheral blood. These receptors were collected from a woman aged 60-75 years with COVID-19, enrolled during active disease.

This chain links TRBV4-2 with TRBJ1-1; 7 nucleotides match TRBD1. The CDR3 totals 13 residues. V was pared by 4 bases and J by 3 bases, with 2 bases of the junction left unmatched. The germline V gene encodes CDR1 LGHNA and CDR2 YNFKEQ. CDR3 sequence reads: CASSPDRDTEAFF. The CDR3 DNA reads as TGTGCCAGCAGCCCCGACAGGGACACTGAAGCTTTCTTT.

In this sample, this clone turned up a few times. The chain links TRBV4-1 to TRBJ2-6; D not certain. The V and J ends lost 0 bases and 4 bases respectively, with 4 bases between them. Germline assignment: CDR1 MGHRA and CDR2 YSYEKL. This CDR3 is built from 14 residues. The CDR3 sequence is CASSQERGANVLTF. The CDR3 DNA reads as TGCGCCAGCAGCCAAGAGCGCGGGGCCAACGTCCTGACTTTC.

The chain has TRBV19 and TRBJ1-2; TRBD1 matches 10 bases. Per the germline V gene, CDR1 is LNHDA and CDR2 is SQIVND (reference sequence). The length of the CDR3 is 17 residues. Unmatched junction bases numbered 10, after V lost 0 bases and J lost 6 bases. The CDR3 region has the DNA TGTGCCAGTAGTATAGATGCGGCGACAGGGGGCCTCCATGGCTACACCTTC. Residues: CASSIDAATGGLHGYTF.

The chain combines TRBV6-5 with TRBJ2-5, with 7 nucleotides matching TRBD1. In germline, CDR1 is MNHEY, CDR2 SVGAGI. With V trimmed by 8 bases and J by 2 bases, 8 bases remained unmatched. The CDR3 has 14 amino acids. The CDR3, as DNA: TGTGCCAGCGGCAAGGACAGGATGCAAGAGACCCAGTACTTC. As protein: CASGKDRMQETQYF.

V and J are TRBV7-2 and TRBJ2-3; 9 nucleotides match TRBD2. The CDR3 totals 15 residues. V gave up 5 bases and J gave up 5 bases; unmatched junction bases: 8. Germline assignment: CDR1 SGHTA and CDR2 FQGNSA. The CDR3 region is CASSPSGGRRDTQYF. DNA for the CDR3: TGTGCCAGCAGCCCCAGCGGGGGGCGACGAGATACGCAGTATTTT.

The CDR3 bases are TGTGCCAGCAGCGCGGGACAGGCCTACGAGCAGTACTTC. Protein: CASSAGQAYEQYF. This chain joins TRBV2 and TRBJ2-7; 8 positions match TRBD1. V lost 6 bases to trimming and J lost 2 bases; unmatched junction nucleotides: 3. Germline CDR1 reads SNHLY; CDR2 reads FYNNEI. CDR3 length: 13 residues.

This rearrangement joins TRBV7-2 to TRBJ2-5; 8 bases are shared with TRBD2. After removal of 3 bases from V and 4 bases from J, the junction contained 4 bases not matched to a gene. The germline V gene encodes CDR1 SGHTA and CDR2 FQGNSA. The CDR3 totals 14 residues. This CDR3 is CASSFGLAIETQYF. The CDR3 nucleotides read TGTGCCAGCAGCTTCGGACTAGCAATAGAGACCCAGTACTTC.

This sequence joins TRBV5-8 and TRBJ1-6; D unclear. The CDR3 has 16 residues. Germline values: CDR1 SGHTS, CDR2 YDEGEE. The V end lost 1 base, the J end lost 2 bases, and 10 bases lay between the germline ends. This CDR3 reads CASSLSRSTYNSPLHF. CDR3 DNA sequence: TGTGCCAGCAGCTTGTCAAGGAGCACCTATAATTCACCCCTCCACTTT.

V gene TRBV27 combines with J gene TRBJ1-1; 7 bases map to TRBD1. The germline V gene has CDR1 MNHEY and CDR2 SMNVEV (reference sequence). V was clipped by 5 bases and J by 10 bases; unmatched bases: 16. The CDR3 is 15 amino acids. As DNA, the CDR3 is TGTGCCAGCAGTACACAAAACAGGGGATACCAACCAGCTTTCTTT. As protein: CASSTQNRGYQPAFF.